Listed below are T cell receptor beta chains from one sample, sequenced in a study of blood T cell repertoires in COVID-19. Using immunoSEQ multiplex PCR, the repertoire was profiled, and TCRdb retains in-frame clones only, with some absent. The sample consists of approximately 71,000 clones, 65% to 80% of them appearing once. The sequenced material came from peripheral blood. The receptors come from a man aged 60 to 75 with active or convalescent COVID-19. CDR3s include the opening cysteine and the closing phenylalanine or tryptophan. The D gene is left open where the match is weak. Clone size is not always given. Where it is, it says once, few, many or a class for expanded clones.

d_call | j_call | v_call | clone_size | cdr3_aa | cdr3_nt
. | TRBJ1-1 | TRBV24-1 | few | CATSGQGDTEAFF | TGTGCCACCAGTGGACAAGGGGACACTGAAGCTTTCTTT
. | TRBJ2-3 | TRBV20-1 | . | CSASISGSRGTDTQYF | TGCAGTGCTAGTATTTCGGGGTCTAGAGGCACAGATACGCAGTATTTT
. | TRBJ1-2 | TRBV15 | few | CATSGWRGVDYGYTF | TGTGCCACCAGCGGCTGGAGGGGTGTTGACTATGGCTACACCTTC
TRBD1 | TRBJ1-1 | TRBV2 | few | CASSPQGLMNTEAFF | TGTGCCAGCAGTCCACAGGGGCTTATGAACACTGAAGCTTTCTTT
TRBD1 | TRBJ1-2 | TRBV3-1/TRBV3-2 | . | CASSQGGGGGGYTF | TGTGCCAGCAGCCAAGGAGGAGGGGGCGGCGGCTACACCTTC
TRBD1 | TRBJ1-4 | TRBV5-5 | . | CASSIRDRDEKLFF | TGTGCCAGCAGCATCCGGGACAGGGATGAAAAACTGTTTTTT
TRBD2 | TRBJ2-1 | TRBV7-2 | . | CAGSGGPSSYNEQFF | TGTGCCGGTAGCGGGGGGCCGAGCTCCTACAATGAGCAGTTCTTC
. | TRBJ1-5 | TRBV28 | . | CASSPYLGPQHF | TGTGCCAGCAGCCCCTACCTTGGGCCCCAGCATTTT
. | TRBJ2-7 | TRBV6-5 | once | CASSYSTRMYEQYF | TGTGCCAGCAGTTACTCGACCAGGATGTACGAGCAGTACTTC
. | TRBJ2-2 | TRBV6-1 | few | CASSEGVYTGELFF | TGTGCCAGCAGTGAAGGAGTGTACACCGGGGAGCTGTTTTTT
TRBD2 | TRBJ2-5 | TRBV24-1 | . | CATRGGPQETQYF | TGTGCCACCAGGGGAGGGCCCCAAGAGACCCAGTACTTC
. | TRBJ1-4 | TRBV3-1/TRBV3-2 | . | CASSQESGGGKLFF | TGTGCCAGCAGCCAAGAATCTGGGGGAGGAAAACTGTTTTTT
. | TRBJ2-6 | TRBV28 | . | CASSSRASGANVLTF | TGTGCCAGCAGTTCCCGAGCCTCTGGGGCCAACGTCCTGACTTTC
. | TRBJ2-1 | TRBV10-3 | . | CAISERGGAGYNEQFF | TGTGCCATCAGTGAGCGAGGGGGGGCTGGGTACAATGAGCAGTTCTTC
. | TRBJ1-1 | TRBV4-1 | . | CASSQPASPAEAFF | TGCGCCAGCAGCCAACCTGCCTCCCCAGCTGAAGCTTTCTTT
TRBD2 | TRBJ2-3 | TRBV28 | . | CASRKAGGLTDTQYF | TGTGCCAGCAGGAAAGCGGGGGGATTGACAGATACGCAGTATTTT
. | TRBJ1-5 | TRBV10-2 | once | CASQREFNQPQHF | TGCGCCAGTCAAAGGGAGTTCAATCAGCCCCAGCATTTT
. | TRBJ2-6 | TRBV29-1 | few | CSVEIFGANVLTF | TGCAGCGTTGAAATATTTGGGGCCAACGTCCTGACTTTC
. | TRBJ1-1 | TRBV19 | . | CASMGQMNTEAFF | TGTGCCAGTATGGGGCAGATGAACACTGAAGCTTTCTTT
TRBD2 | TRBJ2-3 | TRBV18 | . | CASSPPPSYGGGLSDTQYF | TGTGCCAGCTCACCACCCCCTTCATACGGGGGGGGGCTTTCAGATACGCAGTATTTT
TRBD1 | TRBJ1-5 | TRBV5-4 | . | CASSLGGSGYSNQPQHF | TGTGCCAGCAGCCTAGGGGGCTCGGGTTATAGCAATCAGCCCCAGCATTTT
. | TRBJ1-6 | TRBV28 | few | CASSLPGKSPLHF | TGTGCCAGCAGTTTGCCAGGGAAATCACCCCTCCACTTT
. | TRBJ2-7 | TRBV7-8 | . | CASSLGLSYEQYF | TGTGCCAGCAGCTTGGGCCTCTCCTACGAGCAGTACTTC
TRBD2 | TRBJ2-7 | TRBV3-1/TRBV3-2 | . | CASSQAVVGLAGNEQYF | TGTGCCAGCAGCCAAGCAGTAGTCGGGCTAGCGGGGAACGAGCAGTACTTC
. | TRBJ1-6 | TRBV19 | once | CASSIDSRSGYRENSPLHF | TGTGCCAGTAGTATAGATTCGCGCTCGGGATACAGGGAAAATTCACCCCTCCACTTT
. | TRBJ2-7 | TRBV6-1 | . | CASSEFMEGEQYF | TGTGCCAGCAGTGAATTTATGGAGGGCGAGCAGTACTTC
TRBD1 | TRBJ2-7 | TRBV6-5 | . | CASRRDSSSYEQYF | TGTGCCAGCCGAAGGGACAGTAGCTCCTACGAGCAGTACTTC
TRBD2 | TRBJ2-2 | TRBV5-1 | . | CASSLVLAGDTNTGELFF | TGCGCCAGCAGCTTGGTACTAGCGGGGGACACGAACACCGGGGAGCTGTTTTTT
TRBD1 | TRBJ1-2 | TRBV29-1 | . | CSVGQVTSNYGYTF | TGCAGCGTGGGACAGGTTACCTCTAACTATGGCTACACCTTC
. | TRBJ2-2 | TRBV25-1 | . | CASSESGSLTGELFF | TGTGCCAGCAGTGAATCTGGGAGCCTCACCGGGGAGCTGTTTTTT
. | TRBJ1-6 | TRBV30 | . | CAWSAGAGDSPLHF | TGTGCCTGGAGTGCCGGGGCGGGAGATTCACCCCTCCACTTT
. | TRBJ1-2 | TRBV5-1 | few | CASSWGISQGWYGYTF | TGCGCCAGCAGCTGGGGGATCTCACAGGGATGGTATGGCTACACCTTC
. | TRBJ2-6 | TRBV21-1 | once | CASSTSRGQGTVKVSGANVLTF | .
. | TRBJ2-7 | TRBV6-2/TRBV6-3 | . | CASTPTTGSVYEQYF | TGTGCCAGCACCCCAACGACAGGTTCAGTGTACGAGCAGTACTTC
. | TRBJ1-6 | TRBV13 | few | CASSVWASAYNSPLHF | TGTGCCAGCAGCGTATGGGCCTCCGCTTATAATTCACCCCTCCACTTT
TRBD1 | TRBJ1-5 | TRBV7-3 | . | CASSRQGSSNQPQHF | TGTGCCAGCAGCCGACAGGGTTCAAGCAATCAGCCCCAGCATTTT
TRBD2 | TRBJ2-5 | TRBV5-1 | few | CASSLATGLAVETQYF | TGCGCCAGCAGCTTGGCCACGGGACTAGCGGTAGAGACCCAGTACTTC
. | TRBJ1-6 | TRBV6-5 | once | CASGTPGTYNSPLHF | TGTGCCAGCGGGACACCCGGTACCTATAATTCACCCCTCCACTTT
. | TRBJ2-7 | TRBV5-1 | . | CASSLVSSYEQYF | TGCGCCAGCAGCTTGGTCAGCTCCTACGAGCAGTACTTC
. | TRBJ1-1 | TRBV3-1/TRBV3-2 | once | CASSQFRGGTEAFF | TGTGCCAGCAGCCAATTTCGGGGAGGGACTGAAGCTTTCTTT
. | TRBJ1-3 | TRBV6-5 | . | CAGWDRGTGNTIYF | TGTGCCGGGTGGGATCGGGGAACTGGAAACACCATATATTTT
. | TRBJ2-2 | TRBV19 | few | CASSISPRDTGELFF | TGTGCCAGTAGTATTAGTCCCAGGGACACCGGGGAGCTGTTTTTT
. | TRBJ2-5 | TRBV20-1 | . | CSASGRAGQETQYF | TGCAGTGCTAGTGGAAGGGCGGGCCAAGAGACCCAGTACTTC
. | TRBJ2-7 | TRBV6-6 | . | CASSPDSGEQYF | TGTGCCAGCAGTCCCGACTCGGGGGAGCAGTACTTC
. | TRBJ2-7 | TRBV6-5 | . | CASSLQGSYEQYF | TGTGCCAGCAGTCTACAGGGTTCCTACGAGCAGTACTTC
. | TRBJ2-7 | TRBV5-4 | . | CASSLGSPGVSEQYF | TGTGCCAGCAGCCTGGGATCTCCGGGGGTTAGCGAGCAGTACTTC